The 32 T cell receptor beta chains reported below all come from one sample, sequenced in a study of identical twins. TCRdb re-derived calls from the 5' RACE reads in MiXCR, one entry per CDR3 protein. The sample lists about 200,000 distinct CDR3 sequences; 10% were seen once. The sequencing sample was made of memory T cells sorted from blood. Receptors were obtained from a man aged 45 to 65 in good health.

This clonotype was seen repeatedly, ten times or more. The rearrangement links TRBV27 to TRBJ1-1, with 9 bases lining up with TRBD1. This CDR3 has 15 residues. The ends lost 1 base at V and 6 bases at J; junction bases unmatched: 6. Germline lookup yields CDR1 MNHEY and CDR2 SMNVEV (reference sequence). For the CDR3, the DNA is TGTGCCAGCAGTTTATACCCCGGGACAGGGTCTGAAGCTTTCTTT. Amino acid sequence: CASSLYPGTGSEAFF.

A note on this clonotype: This could be a read error, since a much larger clone is one nucleotide away. CDR3 in amino acids: CASSLRDRGYEQFF. CDR3 in DNA: TGTGCCAGCAGCCTCCGGGACAGGGGCTACGAGCAGTTCTTC. This sequence joins TRBV3-1 and TRBJ2-7; 10 bases line up with TRBD1. The J call may not be correct, given that the DNA end is closer to TRBJ2-1. Germline-derived CDR1 and CDR2 are LGHDT and YNNKEL (reference sequence). The CDR3 runs to 14 residues.

This clonotype was counted at least ten times. V and J are TRBV7-9 and TRBJ1-1; 7 bases line up with TRBD1. The junction had 4 bases not matched to a gene; V was cut back by 5 bases and J by 1 base. CDR1 and CDR2 (germline): SEHNR, FQNEAQ (reference sequence). The CDR3 totals 14 residues. The CDR3 spells CASSLGTENTEAFF. CDR3 sequence (DNA): TGTGCCAGCAGCCTGGGGACAGAGAACACTGAAGCTTTCTTT.

This clonotype was counted ten times or more. The chain combines TRBV7-2 with TRBJ1-5; D remains unclear. Germline V CDR1 and CDR2: SGHTA, FQGNSA. This CDR3 has 12 residues. Trimming stripped 5 bases from V and 3 bases from J, with 5 bases between. This CDR3 reads CASSPPNQPQHF. The DNA for the CDR3 is TGTGCCAGCAGCCCCCCCAATCAGCCCCAGCATTTT.

This clonotype was seen repeatedly, ten times or more. The chain joins TRBV5-5 to TRBJ2-7; 8 positions match TRBD1. V trimming: 4 bases; J trimming: 2 bases; junction bases outside the gene matches: 5. The CDR3 runs 14 residues. Germline-derived CDR1 and CDR2 are SGHKS and YYEKEE (reference sequence). The CDR3 reads CASSRGQGTYEQYF. In nucleotides, the CDR3 is TGTGCCAGCAGCCGAGGACAGGGTACCTACGAGCAGTACTTC.

Many counts were recorded for this clonotype. V is TRBV28 and J is TRBJ1-2, with D possibly being TRBD1 (6 bases). CDR3 length: 16 residues. V was pared by 6 bases and J by 4 bases, with 21 bases between. Germline CDR1 and CDR2: MDHEN and SYDVKM. CDR3 DNA: TGTGCCAGCAGGGGGGGCAGGGAAGTTAGGAGCTATGGCTACACCTTC. It is translated as CASRGGREVRSYGYTF.

The chain joins TRBV5-4 to TRBJ2-7; D is unclear. Germline CDR1 and CDR2: SGHNT and YYREEE (reference sequence). The CDR3 has 15 residues. Deletions cut 2 bases from V and 9 bases from J, with 21 bases between. As DNA, the CDR3 is TGTGCCAGCAGCTTAAAGGACCACTCCCTTTTGGGGCAGTACTTC. It codes for CASSLKDHSLLGQYF.

The rearrangement uses TRBV11-2 and TRBJ1-5, with 7 positions matching TRBD1. The length of the CDR3 is 14 residues. V lost 4 bases to trimming and J lost 2 bases; unmatched junction nucleotides: 2. Germline CDR1 reads SGHAT; CDR2 reads FQNNGV. CDR3 bases: TGTGCCAGCAGCTCAACAGGGGGCAATCAGCCCCAGCATTTT. Protein: CASSSTGGNQPQHF.

This clonotype was seen at least ten times. The chain combines TRBV5-1 with TRBJ2-5, with a tentative D call TRBD1 (5 bases). Germline V CDR1 and CDR2: SGHRS, YFSETQ. There are 14 residues in the CDR3. V lost 5 bases, J lost 1 base, and 12 bases lay in between. CDR3 amino acids: CASSLDRVQETQYF. The DNA for the CDR3 is TGCGCCAGCAGTTTAGACAGAGTCCAAGAGACCCAGTACTTC.

This clonotype was seen a few times. The chain couples TRBV6-1 to TRBJ2-5, with D perhaps matching TRBD2 (6 bases). The CDR3 spans 13 residues. Germline CDR1 is MNHNS and CDR2 is SASEGT. Trimming shortened V by 6 bases and J by 5 bases, and 13 bases separated the two germline ends. The CDR3 region has the DNA TGTGCCAGCAGGAGGGAGGCGTGGGAGACCCAGTACTTC. This codes for CASRREAWETQYF.

The rearrangement uses TRBV5-6 and TRBJ1-1; D is undetermined. Germline V gene lookup returns CDR1 SGHDT and CDR2 YYEEEE. This CDR3 has 14 residues. V shed 1 base and J shed 6 bases, with 13 bases lying between them. This CDR3 is CASSLRPPGAEAFF. CDR3 DNA: TGTGCCAGCAGCTTGAGGCCTCCTGGGGCTGAAGCTTTCTTT.

This clonotype was observed many times. The gene calls are TRBV15 and TRBJ2-1; no clear D gene. This CDR3 region has 11 residues. Deletions cut 1 base from V and 9 bases from J, with 4 bases between. Per the germline V gene, CDR1 is LNHNV and CDR2 is YYDKDF (reference sequence). CDR3 protein: CATSRVGEQFF. The CDR3 DNA sequence: TGTGCCACCAGCAGAGTAGGTGAGCAGTTCTTC.

Worth noting for this clonotype: The junction shows a germline mismatch at one end, possibly a read error. The gene calls are TRBV3-1 and TRBJ2-7, with D maybe TRBD1 (6 bases). The CDR3 is 13 amino acids. Germline V gene lookup returns CDR1 LGHDT and CDR2 YNNKEL (reference sequence). CDR3 sequence reads: CASSQQQGSEQSF. CDR3 in DNA: TGTGCCAGCAGCCAACAACAGGGATCCGAGCAGTCCTTC.

V usage is TRBV11-2 and J usage is TRBJ2-5, with 8 bases aligning to TRBD1. CDR3 length equals 15 residues. From germline, CDR1 is SGHAT and CDR2 FQNNGV. V dropped 5 bases and J dropped 2; count of bases not matched to a gene: 7. The DNA for the CDR3 is TGTGCCAGCAGCCCCGGGACAGGCCGACAAGAGACCCAGTACTTC. This gives the protein CASSPGTGRQETQYF.

This clonotype has at least ten counts. V usage is TRBV4-3 and J usage is TRBJ2-1, with D perhaps TRBD2 (6 bases). CDR1 and CDR2 (germline): LGHNA, YSLEER. The CDR3 extends over 15 amino acids. The ends were cut back, 0 bases at V and 4 bases at J, with 10 bases in the middle. CDR3 loop: CASSQDSAGYNEQFF. The CDR3 region has the DNA TGCGCCAGCAGCCAAGATAGCGCGGGGTACAATGAGCAGTTCTTC.

Note on this clonotype: A much bigger clone sits one base away, suggesting this may be a read error. The chain is built from TRBV5-6 and TRBJ2-7; D might be TRBD1 (7 bases). The ends were cut back, 4 bases at V and 4 bases at J, with 18 bases in the middle. The CDR3 has 15 residues. The V gene's germline CDR1 is SGHDT and CDR2 YYEEEE. The CDR3 nucleotides are TGTGCCAGCAGCAGGGGCGGGACAGCTATTTACGAGCAGTACTTC. Residues: CASSRGGTAIYEQYF.

This clonotype was seen only a few times. The chain employs TRBV5-6 and TRBJ2-5; D is possibly TRBD1 (6 bases). Germline values: CDR1 SGHDT, CDR2 YYEEEE. The ends were cut back, 0 bases at V and 2 bases at J, with 23 bases in the middle. The CDR3 is 19 amino acids. CDR3 in DNA: TGTGCCAGCAGCTTGGATCGGGACACGCACCGCCCAGCTCAAGAGACCCAGTACTTC. Residues: CASSLDRDTHRPAQETQYF.

This clonotype was counted at least ten times. V is TRBV5-6 and J is TRBJ2-3; D is tentatively TRBD1 or TRBD2 (5 bases each). The germline V and J ends were trimmed by 2 bases and 0 bases, with 10 bases remaining between them. CDR1 is SGHDT and CDR2 is YYEEEE in the germline V gene. The CDR3 sequence is 15 residues long. The CDR3 loop reads CASSFEGYSTDTQYF. CDR3 DNA sequence: TGTGCCAGCAGCTTTGAGGGGTACAGCACAGATACGCAGTATTTT.

This clonotype has only a few counts. The chain has TRBV6-1 and TRBJ2-3; TRBD2 matches 8 bases. The germline V gene has CDR1 MNHNS and CDR2 SASEGT. CDR3 length equals 16 residues. V gave up 6 bases and J gave up 2 bases; unmatched junction bases: 10. The CDR3 region is CASSPWERGLTDTQYF. The CDR3 nucleotides read TGTGCCAGCAGCCCATGGGAGCGGGGGCTCACAGATACGCAGTATTTT.

This clonotype was detected only a few times. CDR3 sequence reads: CASRLGAGNTDTQYF. The CDR3 coding sequence is TGCGCCAGCAGGCTGGGGGCGGGGAACACAGATACGCAGTATTTT. This chain uses TRBV5-1 with TRBJ2-3, with D perhaps TRBD1 or TRBD2 (6 bases each). Germline values: CDR1 SGHRS, CDR2 YFSETQ. V was trimmed by 5 bases and J by 2 bases, leaving 15 bases between them. The length of the CDR3 is 15 residues.

The rearrangement joins TRBV4-1 to TRBJ1-1, with D uncertain. In germline, CDR1 is MGHRA, CDR2 YSYEKL. The V end was cut by 1 base, the J end by 0 bases, with 6 bases between. The CDR3 is made up of 14 amino acids. The CDR3 reads CASSQVGLNTEAFF. DNA for the CDR3: TGCGCCAGCAGCCAAGTAGGTCTGAACACTGAAGCTTTCTTT.

The gene calls are TRBV9 and TRBJ2-5, with D possibly TRBD2 on 7 matching bases. From germline, CDR1 is SGDLS and CDR2 YYNGEE. The V gene lost 3 bases and the J gene lost 1 base, with 13 bases spanning the gap. The CDR3 is made up of 15 amino acids. CDR3 protein: CASSAQGGGQETQYF. DNA of the CDR3: TGTGCCAGCAGCGCACAGGGAGGGGGCCAAGAGACCCAGTACTTC.

This clonotype was seen repeatedly, ten times or more. The chain has TRBV4-3 and TRBJ2-3; TRBD2 matches 9 bases. Germline V CDR1 and CDR2: LGHNA, YSLEER. Unmatched junction bases numbered 13, after V lost 0 bases and J lost 0 bases. This CDR3 is 20 amino acids long. The CDR3 spells CASSQDHVGGRAYSTDTQYF. CDR3 sequence (DNA): TGCGCCAGCAGCCAAGATCATGTGGGCGGGAGGGCTTATAGCACAGATACGCAGTATTTT.

The CDR3 region is CASSLARVQETQYF. CDR3 coding DNA: TGTGCCAGCAGCTTAGCCAGGGTCCAGGAGACCCAGTACTTC. The J gene is TRBJ2-5, the V gene TRBV7-2; TRBD1 might be the D (5 bases). The germline gives CDR1 SGHTA, CDR2 FQGNSA. The CDR3 length is 14 residues. Trimming left V 0 bases short and J 5 bases short, with 10 bases between.

This clonotype was seen at least ten times. The gene calls are TRBV29-1 and TRBJ2-1; D may correspond to TRBD1 or TRBD2 (5 bases each). Germline V gene lookup returns CDR1 SQVTM and CDR2 ANQGSEA. V lost 6 bases and J 8 bases, leaving 23 bases between the germline ends. There are 15 residues in the CDR3. CDR3 loop: CSVIHTGTPIYEQFF. CDR3 in DNA: TGCAGCGTGATCCATACCGGGACCCCAATATATGAGCAGTTCTTC.

The rearrangement links TRBV7-9 to TRBJ2-3; TRBD1 matches at 8 bases. The length of the CDR3 is 16 residues. The germline gives CDR1 SEHNR, CDR2 FQNEAQ (reference sequence). Trimming at V came to 1 base and at J to 5 bases, leaving 8 bases not matched to a gene. The CDR3 DNA reads TGTGCCAGCAGCTTAGTTACAACAGGGGGAAGAGATACGCAGTATTTT. Protein product: CASSLVTTGGRDTQYF.

Concerning this clonotype: A much larger clone lies a single base off, so this may be a read error. This chain connects TRBV6-1 to TRBJ2-7, with 9 bases matching TRBD1. CDR1 is MNHNS and CDR2 is SASEGT in the germline V gene. The CDR3 loop spans 15 amino acids. The CDR3 spells CASSKTWTGVYDQYF. CDR3 in DNA: TGTGCCAGCAGTAAAACGTGGACAGGGGTCTACGATCAGTACTTC.

The V call is TRBV20-1, the J call TRBJ1-1, with D perhaps TRBD1 (5 bases). CDR1 is DFQATT and CDR2 is SNEGSKA in the germline V gene (reference sequence). The CDR3 covers 13 residues. With 2 bases removed from V and 9 bases from J, the gap between germline ends came to 16 bases. CDR3 sequence reads: CSARRGDVGQAFF. CDR3 bases: TGCAGTGCTAGAAGGGGAGATGTCGGCCAAGCTTTCTTT.

Remarks on this clonotype: A single base separates this from a much larger clone, so it may be a read error. The chain employs TRBV5-1 and TRBJ1-1; weak D call: TRBD1 (5 bases). V shed 3 bases and J shed 8 bases, with 8 bases lying between them. This CDR3 comprises 11 residues. The germline gives CDR1 SGHRS, CDR2 YFSETQ. CDR3 protein: CASSWGREAFF. CDR3 DNA sequence: TGCGCCAGCAGCTGGGGCAGGGAAGCTTTCTTT. Full variable domain (remainder filled in from reference TRBV5-1 and TRBJ1-1): KAGVTQTPRYLIKTRGQQVTLSCSPISGHRSVSWYQQTPGQGLQFLFEYFSETQRNKGNFPGRFSGRQFSNSRSEMNVSTLELGDSALYLCASSWGREAFFGQGTRLTVV.

This chain links TRBV27 with TRBJ2-7; D possibly corresponds to TRBD2 (5 bases). CDR1 is MNHEY and CDR2 is SMNVEV in the germline V gene (reference sequence). This CDR3 is 13 amino acids long. V lost 3 bases and J 2 bases, leaving 8 bases between the germline ends. The CDR3 sequence: CASSLRAAYEQYF. In DNA, the CDR3 is TGTGCCAGCAGTTTGCGGGCGGCCTACGAGCAGTACTTC.

The J gene is TRBJ1-1, the V gene TRBV20-1, with D possibly matching TRBD1 (5 bases). Germline CDR1 and CDR2: DFQATT and SNEGSKA (reference sequence). Trimming removed 2 bases from V and 0 bases from J, with 10 bases in between. The CDR3 spans 14 residues. The CDR3 reads CSARQGTMNTEAFF. CDR3 sequence (DNA): TGCAGTGCTAGACAGGGAACAATGAACACTGAAGCTTTCTTT.

The sample holds many counts of this clonotype. The chain links TRBV12-3 or TRBV12-4 to TRBJ1-1, with D possibly being TRBD1 (5 bases). This CDR3 is built from 13 residues. V dropped 6 bases and J dropped 6 bases, with 14 bases sitting between them. DNA of the CDR3: TGTGCCAGCAGCCCCGCCGGGGGGGCTGAAGCTTTCTTT. Translated: CASSPAGGAEAFF.